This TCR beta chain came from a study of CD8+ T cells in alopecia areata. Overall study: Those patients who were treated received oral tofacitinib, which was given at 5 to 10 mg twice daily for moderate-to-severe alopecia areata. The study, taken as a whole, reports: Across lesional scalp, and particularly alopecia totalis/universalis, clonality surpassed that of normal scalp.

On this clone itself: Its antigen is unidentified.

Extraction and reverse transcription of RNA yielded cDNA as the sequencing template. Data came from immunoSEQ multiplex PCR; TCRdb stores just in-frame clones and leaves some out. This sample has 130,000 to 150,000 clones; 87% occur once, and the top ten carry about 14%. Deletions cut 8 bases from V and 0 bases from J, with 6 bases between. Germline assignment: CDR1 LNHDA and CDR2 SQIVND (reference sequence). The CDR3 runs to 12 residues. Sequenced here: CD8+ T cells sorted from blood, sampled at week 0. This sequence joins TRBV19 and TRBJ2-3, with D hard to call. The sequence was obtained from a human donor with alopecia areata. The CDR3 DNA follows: TGTGCCAGTTGGTCTAGCACAGATACGCAGTATTTT. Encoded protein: CASWSSTDTQYF.